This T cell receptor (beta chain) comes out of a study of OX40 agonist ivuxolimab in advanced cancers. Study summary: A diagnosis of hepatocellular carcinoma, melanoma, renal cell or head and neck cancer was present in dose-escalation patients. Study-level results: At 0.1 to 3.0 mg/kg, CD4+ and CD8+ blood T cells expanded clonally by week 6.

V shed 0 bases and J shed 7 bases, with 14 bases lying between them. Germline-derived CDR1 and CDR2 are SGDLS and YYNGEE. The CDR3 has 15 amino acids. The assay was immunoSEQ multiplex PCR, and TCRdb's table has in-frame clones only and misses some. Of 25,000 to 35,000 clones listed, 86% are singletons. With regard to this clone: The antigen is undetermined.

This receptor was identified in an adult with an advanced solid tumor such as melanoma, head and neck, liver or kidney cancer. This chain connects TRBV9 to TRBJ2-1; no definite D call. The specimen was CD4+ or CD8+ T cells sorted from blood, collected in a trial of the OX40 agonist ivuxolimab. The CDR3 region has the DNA TGTGCCAGCAGCGTAGGTGCCGGGCGCGGTAATGAGCAGTTCTTC. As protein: CASSVGAGRGNEQFF.